The 16 T cell receptor beta chains below were found in one sample sequenced in a study of vaccination and CD4 T cells after COVID-19. Sample treatment: approximately 10-day PBMC culture with coronavirus spike peptide pools or control peptides (ViraFEST assay). Oncomine TCR Beta short-read sequencing was applied to DNA from cultured CD4+ T cells. TCRdb re-analysed the PCR reads in MiXCR, keeping a single row per CDR3 protein. The sample includes 15,000 to 17,000 distinct CDR3 sequences, about 57% of them seen just once. Antigens of these TCRs are unknown. What was sequenced was CD4+ T cells from blood, cultured in vitro. The receptors originated from a human donor who had recovered from COVID-19.

This clonotype occurred a few times. V gene TRBV30 combines with J gene TRBJ1-2; no firm D call. V lost 4 bases and J lost 10, with 13 bases in between. The V gene's germline CDR1 is GTSNPN and CDR2 SVGIG (reference sequence). The CDR3 is 11 amino acids. The CDR3 protein is CAWTEQFVYTF. The CDR3 coding sequence is TGTGCCTGGACCGAGCAGTTTGTCTACACCTTC.

This sequence joins TRBV5-1 and TRBJ2-7, with D possibly matching TRBD1 (6 bases). Trimming took 5 bases from V and 3 from J, leaving 21 bases between them. CDR3 length: 16 residues. The V gene's germline CDR1 is SGHRS and CDR2 YFSETQ. The CDR3 reads CASSPQPTGSSYEQYF. Written as DNA, the CDR3 is TGCGCCAGCAGTCCCCAACCGACAGGAAGTAGCTACGAGCAGTACTTC.

This clonotype was recorded a few times. This chain joins TRBV19 and TRBJ2-3; D is possibly TRBD2 (5 bases). The CDR3 covers 16 residues. The V gene lost 3 bases and the J gene lost 6 bases, with 19 bases spanning the gap. Germline V gene sequence: CDR1 LNHDA, CDR2 SQIVND (reference sequence). CDR3 in amino acids: CASSIGQPQWRDTQYF. The CDR3 nucleotides read TGTGCCAGTAGTATCGGGCAGCCCCAATGGAGGGATACGCAGTATTTT.

This clonotype appeared once. J is TRBJ1-1 and V is TRBV5-1, with TRBD1 as a possible D gene (5 bases). V lost 0 bases, J lost 5 bases, and 11 bases lay in between. In germline, CDR1 is SGHRS, CDR2 YFSETQ. This CDR3 region has 14 residues. CDR3 loop: CASSLDLRGTEAFF. For the CDR3, the DNA is TGCGCCAGCAGCTTGGATCTTCGGGGGACTGAAGCTTTCTTT.

This chain links TRBV19 with TRBJ1-1; weak D call: TRBD1 (5 bases). In germline, CDR1 is LNHDA, CDR2 SQIVND (reference sequence). The CDR3 runs to 14 residues. Deletions cut 5 bases from V and 2 bases from J, with 12 bases between. CDR3 region: CASSAWDANTEAFF. The DNA for the CDR3 is TGTGCCAGTAGTGCCTGGGACGCCAACACTGAAGCTTTCTTT.

A few counts support this clonotype. This chain joins TRBV6-1 and TRBJ2-5, with D unresolved. V lost 7 bases to trimming and J lost 2 bases, with 11 bases between them. CDR1 and CDR2 from the germline V gene are MNHNS and SASEGT. The CDR3 consists of 13 residues. Here the CDR3 DNA reads TGTGCCAGCAATGGTTGGCAGCAAGAGACCCAGTACTTC. It specifies CASNGWQQETQYF.

This chain uses TRBV5-4 with TRBJ2-1; possible D gene TRBD2, 5 bases. Germline assignment: CDR1 SGHNT and CDR2 YYREEE (reference sequence). V shed 0 bases and J shed 4 bases, with 11 bases lying between them. The CDR3 length is 15 residues. The CDR3 DNA sequence: TGTGCCAGCAGCTTGGAATATCGGGAATACAATGAGCAGTTCTTC. This encodes CASSLEYREYNEQFF.

Worth noting for this clonotype: Germline and junction disagree at one end, which may indicate a read error. This chain connects TRBV3-1 to TRBJ1-5; D is perhaps TRBD1 (6 bases). This CDR3 is built from 12 residues. Per germline, CDR1 LGHDT and CDR2 YNNKEL (reference sequence). In DNA form, the CDR3 reads TGTGCCGGCAGCCAACAGGGTCAGCCCCAGCATTTT. Translation gives CAGSQQGQPQHF.

This clonotype has just a few counts. The chain is built from TRBV11-2 and TRBJ2-3, with no clear D. The V and J ends lost 2 bases and 6 bases respectively, with 12 bases between them. CDR1 SGHAT and CDR2 FQNNGV come from the germline V gene. This CDR3 comprises 14 residues. This CDR3 reads CASSLKGGPDTQYF. The CDR3, as DNA: TGTGCCAGCAGCTTAAAGGGTGGCCCGGATACGCAGTATTTT.

The J gene is TRBJ2-1, the V gene TRBV5-1, with a possible D match to TRBD2 (5 bases). V was pared by 0 bases and J by 2 bases, with 9 bases between. The CDR3 loop spans 15 amino acids. From germline, CDR1 is SGHRS and CDR2 YFSETQ. The chain's CDR3 is CASSLGGGPYNEQFF. As DNA, the CDR3 is TGCGCCAGCAGCTTGGGTGGCGGGCCCTACAATGAGCAGTTCTTC.

The genes are TRBV10-3 and TRBJ2-7, with TRBD1 as a possible D gene (6 bases). Germline V lookup: CDR1 ENHRY, CDR2 SYGVKD. V was clipped by 2 bases and J by 3 bases, with 14 bases between them. This CDR3 contains 15 residues. The CDR3 loop reads CAISEARQVVYEQYF. For the CDR3, the DNA is TGTGCCATCAGTGAGGCCCGACAGGTAGTCTACGAGCAGTACTTC.

The chain is built from TRBV5-5 and TRBJ2-3, with D uncertain. The CDR3 is 12 residues long. V was trimmed by 1 base and J by 4 bases, leaving 4 bases between them. Germline V lookup: CDR1 SGHKS, CDR2 YYEKEE (reference sequence). CDR3 sequence: CASSLSADTQYF. In DNA form, the CDR3 reads TGTGCCAGCAGCTTGTCGGCAGATACGCAGTATTTT.

This clonotype was seen once. The rearrangement uses TRBV24-1 and TRBJ2-3; 10 bases map to TRBD2. CDR1 is KGHDR and CDR2 is SFDVKD in the germline V gene. Trimming cost V 3 bases and J 6 bases; bases outside gene matches: 8. CDR3 length: 16 residues. The CDR3 sequence: CATSDPTSGVGDTQYF. The CDR3 nucleotides read TGTGCCACCAGTGATCCTACTAGCGGGGTGGGGGATACGCAGTATTTT.

This clonotype was observed a handful of times. The rearrangement joins TRBV20-1 to TRBJ2-5; D possibly uses TRBD1 or TRBD2 (5 bases each). Germline-derived CDR1 and CDR2 are DFQATT and SNEGSKA (reference sequence). The CDR3 extends over 17 amino acids. The V and J ends lost 1 base and 2 bases respectively, with 20 bases between them. The CDR3 DNA follows: TGCAGTGCTAGAGGGGGTCCTCGGACCGGGGCTCAAGAGACCCAGTACTTC. This encodes CSARGGPRTGAQETQYF.

This clonotype was seen a single time. V usage is TRBV20-1 and J usage is TRBJ1-1; D gene unclear. CDR1 and CDR2 from the germline V gene are DFQATT and SNEGSKA (reference sequence). The CDR3 is 13 residues long. The V end was cut by 3 bases, the J end by 3 bases, with 11 bases between. The CDR3 DNA reads as TGCAGTGCTAGTATGGGTTCCGACACTGAAGCTTTCTTT. It codes for CSASMGSDTEAFF.

The J gene is TRBJ1-6, the V gene TRBV11-2; 8 bases fit TRBD1. There are 15 residues in the CDR3. Looked up from germline, CDR1 is SGHAT and CDR2 is FQNNGV. J lost 10 bases, V lost 6 bases, and 11 bases had no gene match. The CDR3 loop reads CASRQDRGLKSPLHF. The CDR3 DNA follows: TGTGCCAGCAGACAAGACAGGGGTTTAAAATCACCCCTCCACTTT.